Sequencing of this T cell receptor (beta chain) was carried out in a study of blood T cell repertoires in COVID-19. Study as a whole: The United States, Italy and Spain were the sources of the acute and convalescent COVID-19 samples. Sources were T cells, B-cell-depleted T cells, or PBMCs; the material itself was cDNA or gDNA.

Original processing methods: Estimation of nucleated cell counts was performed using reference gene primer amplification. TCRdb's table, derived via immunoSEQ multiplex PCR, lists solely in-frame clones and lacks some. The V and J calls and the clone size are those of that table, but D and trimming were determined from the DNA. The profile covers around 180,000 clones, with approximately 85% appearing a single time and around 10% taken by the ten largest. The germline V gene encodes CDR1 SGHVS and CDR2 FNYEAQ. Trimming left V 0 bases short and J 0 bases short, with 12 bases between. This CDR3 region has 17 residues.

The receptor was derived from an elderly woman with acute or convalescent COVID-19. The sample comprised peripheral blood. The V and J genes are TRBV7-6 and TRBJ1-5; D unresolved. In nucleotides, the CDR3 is TGTGCCAGCAGCTTAGCGAGCGAGCAGATTAGCAATCAGCCCCAGCATTTT. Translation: CASSLASEQISNQPQHF.